These 14 T cell receptor delta chains share one sample of origin, sequenced in a study of γδ T cells in repeated Plasmodium falciparum infection. TCRdb applied CATT to the multiplex PCR reads for clone calling. The sample includes 85,000 to 95,000 delta-chain clones, under 1.5% of them seen just once. Vgamma9/Vdelta2+ and Vdelta2-negative gammadelta T cells were flow-sorted from PBMC for bulk sequencing. Sequenced sample: gamma-delta T cells from blood. The receptors were gathered from a pool of human donors (malaria-infected and uninfected, not separated).

Of note for this clone: A much larger clone lies a single base off, so this may be a read error. The chain combines TRDV1 with TRDJ1; 11 bases are a match to TRDD3. As TCRdb names no J gene, one was assigned here on the basis of a DNA match to germline. This CDR3 contains 20 residues. Trimming cost V 2 bases and J 1 base; bases outside gene matches: 15. The germline gives CDR1 TSWWSYY, CDR2 QGS. The CDR3 region has the DNA TGTGCTCTTGGGGAAGGGTTTCCCCCACTGGGGGATATTCTCACCGATAAACTCATCTTT. This translates into CALGEGFPPLGDILTDKLIF.

For this clone: This DNA translates differently at residue 11 from the TCRdb protein, which is that of a much larger clone; a read error is likely, and the protein shown is the DNA's own translation. The chain carries TRDV1 and TRDJ1; D assignment may be TRDD2 or TRDD3 (5 bases each). The J gene, absent from TCRdb, was called here by matching the DNA to germline. V lost 0 bases and J 1 base, leaving 24 bases between the germline ends. The CDR3 extends over 20 amino acids. Germline CDR1 and CDR2: TSWWSYY and QGS. The CDR3 sequence: CALGELIPSEQDMLTDKLIF. The CDR3 DNA sequence: TGTGCTCTTGGGGAACTAATCCCTTCGGAGCAGGATATGCTCACCGATAAACTCATCTTT.

This clone was observed at least ten times. The protein TCRdb lists belongs to a much larger clone and differs from this DNA's translation at residue 10, which points to a read error; the protein shown is made from the DNA. The chain has TRDV3 and TRDJ1; 11 nucleotides match TRDD3. The germline V gene has CDR1 TVYSNPD and CDR2 GDNSRS (reference sequence). The CDR3 consists of 16 residues. V lost 3 bases and J lost 1; bases outside the gene matches: 10. CDR3 region: CALQYWGISCTDKLIF. The DNA for the CDR3 is TGTGCCTTACAGTACTGGGGGATATCGTGCACCGATAAACTCATCTTT.

Points on this clone: The protein that TCRdb holds for this DNA derives from a much larger clone and differs from the translated DNA at residue 18, which likely indicates a read error; the protein shown here is translated from the DNA. This rearrangement joins TRDV2 to TRDJ3, with 9 bases aligning to TRDD3. Matching the DNA to germline supplied the J gene, which TCRdb does not give. Germline V CDR1 and CDR2: GEAIGNYY, EKD. The CDR3 sequence is 21 residues long. CDR3 region: CACDRVRSTGGQPWDTRLMFF. Written as DNA, the CDR3 is TGTGCCTGTGACCGCGTACGCTCAACTGGGGGACAACCCTGGGACACCCGACTGATGTTTTTC.

This clone has ten or more counts. The chain links TRDV1 to TRDJ1, with 9 bases that match TRDD3. The CDR3 is 20 amino acids. V lost 0 bases and J lost 0; bases outside the gene matches: 14. Germline V gene data show CDR1 as TSWWSYY and CDR2 as QGS. The CDR3 protein is CALGELRLSLGIRYTDKLIF. CDR3 nucleotides: TGTGCTCTTGGGGAACTTCGATTGTCTCTGGGGATACGGTACACCGATAAACTCATCTTT.

Concerning this clone: The protein that TCRdb holds for this DNA derives from a much larger clone and differs from the translated DNA at residue 8, which likely indicates a read error; the protein shown here is translated from the DNA. V gene TRDV1 combines with J gene TRDJ1; D may be TRDD2 (5 bases). Since TCRdb gives no J gene, matching the DNA to germline was used here to assign it. From germline, CDR1 is TSWWSYY and CDR2 QGS. The V end was cut by 0 bases, the J end by 0 bases, with 26 bases between. The length of the CDR3 is 21 residues. The CDR3 DNA reads as TGTGCTCTTGGGGAACTACTATCCGCCTACGTTGTTCCGCAGTACACCGATAAACTCATCTTT. It encodes CALGELLSAYVVPQYTDKLIF.

V is TRDV3 and J is TRDJ1; the match to TRDD3 covers 9 bases. Since TCRdb gives no J gene, matching the DNA to germline was used here to assign it. This CDR3 has 20 amino acids. V was clipped by 4 bases and J by 0 bases; unmatched bases: 24. Germline lookup yields CDR1 TVYSNPD and CDR2 GDNSRS (reference sequence). Written as DNA, the CDR3 is TGTGCCTCACCCCCATCTATTTTCTGGGGGATTGGATCGTACACCGATAAACTCATCTTT. It codes for CASPPSIFWGIGSYTDKLIF.

This clone was detected only a few times. Translating this DNA gives a protein that differs at residue 4 from the TCRdb one, which belongs to a much larger clone; a read error is likely, and the protein shown is this translation. The V call is TRDV1, the J call TRDJ1; D may be TRDD3 (6 bases). TCRdb carries no J gene annotation; the J gene was assigned here by matching the DNA with germline. Looked up from germline, CDR1 is TSWWSYY and CDR2 is QGS. CDR3 length: 19 amino acids. The CDR3 DNA reads as TGTGCTCTTAGGGATCCTCTGTTGGGGATCACCTCGTACACCGATAAACTCATCTTT. Amino acids: CALRDPLLGITSYTDKLIF.

This clone was found many times. The gene calls are TRDV1 and TRDJ1, with 12 bases matching TRDD3. CDR3 length: 17 residues. With 0 bases clipped from V and 9 bases from J, the junction kept 11 bases outside the gene matches. The germline V gene has CDR1 TSWWSYY and CDR2 QGS. CDR3 in amino acids: CALGELNWGIHRVELIF. The CDR3, as DNA: TGTGCTCTTGGGGAACTAAACTGGGGGATACATCGTGTTGAACTCATCTTT.

This clone came up many times. The gene calls are TRDV1 and TRDJ1; weak D call: TRDD3 (6 bases). V dropped 5 bases and J dropped 0 bases, with 22 bases sitting between them. This CDR3 has 18 amino acids. Germline CDR1 TSWWSYY, CDR2 QGS. The CDR3 protein is CALGSPTGILRYTDKLIF. In nucleotides, the CDR3 is TGTGCTCTTGGGAGCCCAACGGGGATTCTCCGGTACACCGATAAACTCATCTTT.

On this clone itself: The protein that TCRdb holds for this DNA derives from a much larger clone and differs from the translated DNA at residue 3, which likely indicates a read error; the protein shown here is translated from the DNA. This chain uses TRDV1 with TRDJ1; 7 nucleotides align to TRDD3. The CDR3 loop spans 25 amino acids. Germline values: CDR1 TSWWSYY, CDR2 QGS. The CDR3 DNA reads TGTGCTCGTGGGGGGCGAATACCCGGCCTTCTCCTGGCAAACTGGGGTAGGACGTACACCGATAAACTCATCTTT. Its protein is CARGGRIPGLLLANWGRTYTDKLIF.

This clone appeared a few times. A far larger clone is only one base removed, so a read error is likely. The chain employs TRDV1 and TRDJ1; 7 nucleotides align to TRDD2. TCRdb leaves out the J gene; it was filled in here by matching the DNA to germline. Looked up from germline, CDR1 is TSWWSYY and CDR2 is QGS. The CDR3 consists of 19 residues. Here the CDR3 reads CALGETPAFLLEYTDKLIF. CDR3 nucleotides: TGTGCCCTTGGGGAGACCCCCGCCTTCCTCCTCGAGTACACCGATAAACTCATCTTT.

This clone was observed a few times. This DNA translates differently at residue 13 from the TCRdb protein, which is that of a much larger clone; a read error is likely, and the protein shown is the DNA's own translation. V gene TRDV1 combines with J gene TRDJ2; 8 nucleotides agree with TRDD3. As TCRdb names no J gene, one was assigned here on the basis of a DNA match to germline. The germline CDR1 and CDR2 sequences are TSWWSYY and QGS. This CDR3 has 23 amino acids. V was pared by 3 bases and J by 0 bases, with 24 bases of the junction left unmatched. The CDR3 coding sequence is TGTGCTCTTGGGGATCCCCCGGAAGGTTGGGGGATTGCGTCTATCCCTTTGACAGCACAACTCTTCTTT. The encoded protein is CALGDPPEGWGIASIPLTAQLFF.

As concerns this clone: Translating this DNA gives a protein that differs at residue 16 from the TCRdb one, which belongs to a much larger clone; a read error is likely, and the protein shown is this translation. This chain joins TRDV1 and TRDJ1, with 8 bases lining up with TRDD3. From germline, CDR1 is TSWWSYY and CDR2 QGS. The trim removed 0 bases at V and 0 bases at J, leaving 24 bases unmatched. This CDR3 has 23 residues. The CDR3 loop reads CALGELGTAFPHWGGGYTDKLIF. The DNA for the CDR3 is TGTGCTCTTGGGGAACTAGGCACCGCCTTCCCTCACTGGGGGGGGGGGTACACCGATAAACTCATCTTT.